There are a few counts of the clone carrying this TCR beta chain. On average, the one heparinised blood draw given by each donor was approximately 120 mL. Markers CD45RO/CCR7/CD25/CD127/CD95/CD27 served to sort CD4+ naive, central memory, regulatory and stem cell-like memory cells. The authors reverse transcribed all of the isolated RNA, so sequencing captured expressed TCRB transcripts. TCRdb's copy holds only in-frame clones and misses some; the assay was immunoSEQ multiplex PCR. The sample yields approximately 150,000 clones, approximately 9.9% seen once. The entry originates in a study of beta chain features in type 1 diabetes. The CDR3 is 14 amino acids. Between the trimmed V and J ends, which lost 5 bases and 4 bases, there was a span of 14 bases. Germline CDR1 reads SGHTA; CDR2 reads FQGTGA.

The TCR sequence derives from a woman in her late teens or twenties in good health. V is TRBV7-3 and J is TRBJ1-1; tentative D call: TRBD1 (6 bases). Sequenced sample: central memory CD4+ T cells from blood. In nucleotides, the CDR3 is TGTGCCAGCAGCGTGGGGGCGGGTTCCACTGAAGCTTTCTTT. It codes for CASSVGAGSTEAFF.